This TCR beta chain was captured by sequencing in a study of radiotherapy plus CTLA-4 blockade in lung cancer. The wider study: Of all patients, 15% to 20% responded objectively and approximately 31% showed disease control.

This clone was observed a few times. Its antigen is not known. The repertoire was sequenced with immunoSEQ multiplex PCR; TCRdb's copy has only in-frame clones and lacks some. The sample lists more than 40,000 clones; 70% to 75% were seen once. Per the germline V gene, CDR1 is SQVTM and CDR2 is ANQGSEA. The CDR3 sequence is 14 residues long. V was trimmed by 0 bases and J by 1 base, leaving 9 bases between them. Regarding the study as a whole: Early shifts in blood T cell clones, with interferon-beta, reportedly predicted response best. An expansion of tumor-derived TCR clones occurred in blood after radiotherapy plus ipilimumab.

With ipilimumab providing CTLA-4 blockade, focal radiation was administered to patients who had chemo-refractory metastatic non-small-cell lung cancer. This chain links TRBV29-1 with TRBJ1-2, with D hard to call. This sample comprised peripheral blood, obtained from a patient treated with radiotherapy plus ipilimumab. This TCR was recovered from a human donor with non-small cell lung cancer who had a complete response to radiotherapy plus ipilimumab. CDR3 coding DNA: TGCAGCGTTGAAGATCTTCGGGTTAACTATGGCTACACCTTC. Its translation: CSVEDLRVNYGYTF.